This TCR beta chain was sequenced during a study of control samples from healthy donors and cancer patients (dated by TCRdb to the early 2020s). Libraries were constructed by the immunoSEQ multiplex PCR assay. The immuneACCESS repertoire file appears here via TCRdb, limited to in-frame rearrangements. These files lack a portion of the clones; in checked studies, under half of the deficit traces to unresolved V genes, and the cause of the others is not known. This sample is represented by 120,000 to 150,000 clones; 93% of them were singletons. Roughly 6.2% of the sample is taken by the ten largest. The CDR3 covers 16 residues, taking in both the cysteine and the phenylalanine. Of all the DNA, just the CDR3 is kept, 48 bases in frame from base 1. According to the germline V gene, CDR1 reads SGHDN and CDR2 reads FVKESK. Here V drops 4 bases and J drops 4 bases, and the junction holds 4 bases not matched to any gene.

As concerns this clone: Its target antigen remains unknown. Qualities for individual bases were not recorded, and no much larger clone is one base off.

The TCR originated in a man between 18 and 29 years old in good health. The rearranged segments are TRBV14 and TRBJ2-1, with 13 bases in between that match TRBD2. The specimen was blood. The CDR3 loop reads CASSLAGLAGYNEQFF. The DNA reads as follows: TGTGCCAGCAGCCTTGCGGGACTAGCGGGGTACAATGAGCAGTTCTTC. Joined to the reference TRBV14 and TRBJ2-1 proteins, this CDR3 gives the full variable domain: EAGVTQFPSHSVIEKGQTVTLRCDPISGHDNLYWYRRVMGKEIKFLLHFVKESKQDESGMPNNRFLAERTGGTYSTLKVQPAELEDSGVYFCASSLAGLAGYNEQFFGPGTRLTVL.